The rows below give T cell receptor beta chains drawn from one sample of a study of regulatory T cells in long-lasting Graves disease. TCRdb ran MiXCR on the multiplex PCR reads and lists one entry per CDR3 protein. The sample contains 700,000 or so distinct CDR3 sequences, 25% to 35% of which appear only once. The sequenced sample was peripheral blood mononuclear cells (PBMCs), obtained when the disease was refractory, from a patient treated with antithyroid drugs. These receptors originate from a female donor with Graves disease. Both conserved end residues are part of each CDR3. The D gene is left open where the match is weak. The size field is filled for only some rows; it gives once, few, many or a size class.

d_gene: .; j_gene: TRBJ1-2; abundance: many; v_gene: TRBV28; CDR3aa: CASSPAGGAGYTF; CDR3nt: TGTGCCAGCAGTCCCGCGGGGGGCGCAGGCTACACCTTC
d_gene: .; j_gene: TRBJ2-5; abundance: .; v_gene: TRBV11-3; CDR3aa: CASSLGPYGGETQYF; CDR3nt: TGTGCCAGCAGCTTAGGGCCCTACGGCGGGGAGACCCAGTACTTC
d_gene: .; j_gene: TRBJ1-1; abundance: many; v_gene: TRBV5-1; CDR3aa: CASSLAGRNTEAFF; CDR3nt: TGTGCCAGCAGCTTAGCGGGTCGGAACACTGAAGCTTTCTTT
d_gene: TRBD1; j_gene: TRBJ1-2; abundance: few; v_gene: TRBV29-1; CDR3aa: CSVGQGVYGYTF; CDR3nt: TGCAGCGTTGGACAGGGAGTATATGGCTACACCTTC
d_gene: .; j_gene: TRBJ2-7; abundance: few; v_gene: TRBV20-1; CDR3aa: CSARPSSAVEQYF; CDR3nt: TGCAGTGCTAGACCCTCCTCGGCTGTCGAGCAGTACTTC
d_gene: TRBD1; j_gene: TRBJ2-7; abundance: few; v_gene: TRBV7-9; CDR3aa: CASSSGQGALYEQYF; CDR3nt: TGTGCCAGCAGCTCCGGGCAGGGGGCATTATACGAGCAGTACTTC
d_gene: .; j_gene: TRBJ1-2; abundance: many; v_gene: TRBV28; CDR3aa: CASSVYGYTF; CDR3nt: TGTGCCAGCAGTGTCTATGGCTACACCTTC
d_gene: .; j_gene: TRBJ1-5; abundance: .; v_gene: TRBV3-1; CDR3aa: CASSLGRYSNQPQHF; CDR3nt: TGTGCCAGCAGCCTGGGGAGGTATAGCAATCAGCCCCAGCATTTT
d_gene: TRBD1; j_gene: TRBJ1-1; abundance: .; v_gene: TRBV29-1; CDR3aa: CSPPGQGAMNTEAFF; CDR3nt: TGCAGCCCCCCGGGACAGGGGGCCATGAACACTGAAGCTTTCTTT
d_gene: .; j_gene: TRBJ1-1; abundance: .; v_gene: TRBV25-1; CDR3aa: CASSEFLRDTDPYLNTEAFF; CDR3nt: TGTGCCAGCAGTGAATTTCTCCGGGACACGGATCCTTATTTGAACACTGAAGCTTTCTTT
d_gene: .; j_gene: TRBJ1-1; abundance: .; v_gene: TRBV30; CDR3aa: CAYSRGGYTEAFF; CDR3nt: TGTGCCTACTCGAGAGGGGGGTACACTGAAGCTTTCTTT
d_gene: .; j_gene: TRBJ1-1; abundance: few; v_gene: TRBV28; CDR3aa: CASQGGNTEAFF; CDR3nt: TGTGCCTCTCAAGGGGGGAACACTGAAGCTTTCTTT
d_gene: .; j_gene: TRBJ1-2; abundance: few; v_gene: TRBV29-1; CDR3aa: CSAKNTQYGYTF; CDR3nt: TGCAGCGCCAAGAACACTCAATATGGCTACACCTTC
d_gene: .; j_gene: TRBJ1-1; abundance: many; v_gene: TRBV6-1; CDR3aa: CASSETVGGGGTEAFF; CDR3nt: TGTGCCAGCAGTGAAACGGTCGGAGGAGGCGGCACTGAAGCTTTCTTT
d_gene: .; j_gene: TRBJ2-7; abundance: .; v_gene: TRBV9; CDR3aa: CASSVDGASYEQYF; CDR3nt: TGTGCCAGCAGCGTAGATGGAGCATCCTACGAGCAGTACTTC
d_gene: TRBD2; j_gene: TRBJ2-3; abundance: once; v_gene: TRBV20-1; CDR3aa: CSAEVSGLTDTQYF; CDR3nt: TGCAGTGCCGAGGTTAGCGGGCTCACAGATACGCAGTATTTT
d_gene: .; j_gene: TRBJ1-5; abundance: few; v_gene: TRBV19; CDR3aa: CASSIVQGGQPQHF; CDR3nt: TGTGCCAGTAGTATAGTACAGGGCGGTCAGCCCCAGCATTTT
d_gene: .; j_gene: TRBJ1-2; abundance: many; v_gene: TRBV28; CDR3aa: CASSPVGQTYGYTF; CDR3nt: TGTGCCAGCAGCCCAGTCGGGCAGACCTATGGCTACACCTTC
d_gene: TRBD2; j_gene: TRBJ2-2; abundance: .; v_gene: TRBV2; CDR3aa: CASSGAGANTGELFF; CDR3nt: TGTGCCAGCAGTGGAGCGGGGGCAAACACCGGGGAGCTGTTTTTT
d_gene: .; j_gene: TRBJ1-1; abundance: few; v_gene: TRBV9; CDR3aa: CASSERLGTNEAFF; CDR3nt: TGTGCCAGCAGCGAGCGGCTTGGCACAAATGAAGCTTTCTTT
d_gene: .; j_gene: TRBJ1-2; abundance: many; v_gene: TRBV28; CDR3aa: CASSPGYGYTF; CDR3nt: TGTGCCAGCAGTCCGGGCTATGGCTACACCTTC
d_gene: TRBD2; j_gene: TRBJ2-4; abundance: few; v_gene: TRBV11-2; CDR3aa: CASSSPPGGHLAKNIQYF; CDR3nt: TGTGCCAGCAGCTCCCCTCCGGGAGGGCATCTAGCCAAAAACATTCAGTACTTC
d_gene: .; j_gene: TRBJ1-5; abundance: .; v_gene: TRBV20-1; CDR3aa: CSALSGGSNQPQHF; CDR3nt: TGCAGTGCTTTATCGGGGGGTAGCAATCAGCCCCAGCATTTT
d_gene: TRBD2; j_gene: TRBJ2-7; abundance: .; v_gene: TRBV29-1; CDR3aa: CSVRASGIREQYF; CDR3nt: TGCAGCGTGAGGGCTAGCGGGATCCGCGAGCAGTACTTC
d_gene: .; j_gene: TRBJ2-3; abundance: few; v_gene: TRBV11-2; CDR3aa: CASSQVAGPADTQYF; CDR3nt: TGTGCCAGCAGCCAAGTCGCAGGGCCCGCAGATACGCAGTATTTT
d_gene: .; j_gene: TRBJ2-7; abundance: few; v_gene: TRBV2; CDR3aa: CASSSLVYLSEQYF; CDR3nt: TGTGCCAGCAGTTCCCTAGTTTATCTAAGCGAGCAGTACTTC
d_gene: .; j_gene: TRBJ2-2; abundance: few; v_gene: TRBV5-6; CDR3aa: CASREVGSTGELFF; CDR3nt: TGTGCCAGCAGGGAGGTTGGAAGCACCGGGGAGCTGTTTTTT
d_gene: .; j_gene: TRBJ1-6; abundance: many; v_gene: TRBV28; CDR3aa: CASSSPPGQGFNSPLHF; CDR3nt: TGTGCCAGCAGTTCCCCCCCGGGGCAGGGGTTTAATTCACCCCTCCACTTT
d_gene: .; j_gene: TRBJ1-2; abundance: many; v_gene: TRBV29-1; CDR3aa: CSVETVNYGYTF; CDR3nt: TGCAGCGTTGAAACAGTGAACTATGGCTACACCTTC
d_gene: TRBD2; j_gene: TRBJ2-4; abundance: .; v_gene: TRBV6-1; CDR3aa: CASSAPGLDKNIQYF; CDR3nt: TGTGCCAGCAGTGCCCCGGGACTAGATAAAAACATTCAGTACTTC
d_gene: .; j_gene: TRBJ1-2; abundance: .; v_gene: TRBV9; CDR3aa: CASSAAGTADLLVYGYTF; CDR3nt: TGTGCCAGCAGCGCGGCCGGGACTGCCGACCTCCTTGTCTATGGCTACACCTTC
d_gene: TRBD2; j_gene: TRBJ2-5; abundance: few; v_gene: TRBV5-1; CDR3aa: CASSSSLPSGQETQYF; CDR3nt: TGCGCCAGCAGCTCAAGCCTACCTAGCGGCCAAGAGACCCAGTACTTC
d_gene: .; j_gene: TRBJ2-5; abundance: many; v_gene: TRBV12-3/TRBV12-4; CDR3aa: CASNQQGWQETQYF; CDR3nt: TGTGCCAGCAATCAACAGGGTTGGCAAGAGACCCAGTACTTC
d_gene: TRBD2; j_gene: TRBJ2-7; abundance: few; v_gene: TRBV7-9; CDR3aa: CASSSTPTGTSRTYEQYF; CDR3nt: TGTGCCAGCAGCTCTACCCCCACCGGGACTAGCAGGACCTACGAGCAGTACTTC
d_gene: TRBD2; j_gene: TRBJ2-7; abundance: few; v_gene: TRBV27; CDR3aa: CASRKLAGAGEQYF; CDR3nt: TGTGCCAGCAGAAAACTAGCGGGAGCCGGGGAGCAGTACTTC
d_gene: .; j_gene: TRBJ2-1; abundance: few; v_gene: TRBV30; CDR3aa: CAWRGDNEQFF; CDR3nt: TGTGCCTGGAGGGGTGATAATGAGCAGTTCTTC
d_gene: TRBD1; j_gene: TRBJ1-5; abundance: .; v_gene: TRBV20-1; CDR3aa: CSARDATGRNQPQHF; CDR3nt: TGCAGTGCTAGAGACGCGACAGGGCGGAATCAGCCCCAGCATTTT
d_gene: .; j_gene: TRBJ2-7; abundance: few; v_gene: TRBV20-1; CDR3aa: CSAVSGDEQYF; CDR3nt: TGCAGTGCGGTGTCGGGGGACGAGCAGTACTTC
d_gene: .; j_gene: TRBJ1-4; abundance: few; v_gene: TRBV12-3/TRBV12-4; CDR3aa: CASSSRAGTGEKLFF; CDR3nt: TGTGCCAGCAGTTCTAGGGCAGGAACAGGTGAAAAACTGTTTTTT
d_gene: .; j_gene: TRBJ1-2; abundance: few; v_gene: TRBV12-3/TRBV12-4; CDR3aa: CASTWAGNYDYTF; CDR3nt: TGTGCCAGCACTTGGGCGGGGAACTATGACTACACCTTC